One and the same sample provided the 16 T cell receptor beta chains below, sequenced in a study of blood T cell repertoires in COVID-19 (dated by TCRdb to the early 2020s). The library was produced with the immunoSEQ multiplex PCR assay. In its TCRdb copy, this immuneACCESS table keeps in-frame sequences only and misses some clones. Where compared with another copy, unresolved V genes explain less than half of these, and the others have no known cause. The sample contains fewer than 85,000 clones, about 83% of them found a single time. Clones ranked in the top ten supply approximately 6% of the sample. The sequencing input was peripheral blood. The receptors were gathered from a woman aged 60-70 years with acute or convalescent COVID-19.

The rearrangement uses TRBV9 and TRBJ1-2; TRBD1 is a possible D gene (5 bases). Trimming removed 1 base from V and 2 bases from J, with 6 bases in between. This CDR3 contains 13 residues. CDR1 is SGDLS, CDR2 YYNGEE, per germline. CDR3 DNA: TGTGCCAGCAGCGTACCAGGGAACTATGGCTACACCTTC. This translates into CASSVPGNYGYTF.

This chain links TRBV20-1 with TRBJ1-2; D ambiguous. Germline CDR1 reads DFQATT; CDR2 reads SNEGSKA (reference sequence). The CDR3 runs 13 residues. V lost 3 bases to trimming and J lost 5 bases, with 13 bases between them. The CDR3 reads CSASGGYGYGYTF. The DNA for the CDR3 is TGCAGTGCTAGTGGAGGGTATGGGTATGGCTACACCTTC.

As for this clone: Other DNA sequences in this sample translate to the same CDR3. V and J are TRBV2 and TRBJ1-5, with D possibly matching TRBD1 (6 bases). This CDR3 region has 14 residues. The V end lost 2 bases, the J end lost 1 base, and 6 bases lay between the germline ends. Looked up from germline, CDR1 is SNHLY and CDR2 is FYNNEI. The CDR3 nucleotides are TGTGCCAGCAGTGAACAGGGGAGCAATCAGCCCCAGCATTTT. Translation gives CASSEQGSNQPQHF.

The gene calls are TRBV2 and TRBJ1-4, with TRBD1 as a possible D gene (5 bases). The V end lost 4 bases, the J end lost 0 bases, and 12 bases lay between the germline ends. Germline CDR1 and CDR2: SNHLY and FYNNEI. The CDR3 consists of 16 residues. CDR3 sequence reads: CASSGKGVATNEKLFF. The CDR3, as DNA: TGTGCCAGCAGTGGAAAAGGGGTTGCAACTAATGAAAAACTGTTTTTT.

The CDR3 protein is CASSLDYSQWNEQFF. The CDR3 nucleotides read TGTGCCAGCAGCCTGGACTATAGCCAATGGAATGAGCAGTTCTTC. The chain joins TRBV7-3 to TRBJ2-1, with a weak D call TRBD2 (6 bases). The V end was cut by 5 bases, the J end by 7 bases, with 18 bases between. From germline, CDR1 is SGHTA and CDR2 FQGTGA. The CDR3 has 15 residues.

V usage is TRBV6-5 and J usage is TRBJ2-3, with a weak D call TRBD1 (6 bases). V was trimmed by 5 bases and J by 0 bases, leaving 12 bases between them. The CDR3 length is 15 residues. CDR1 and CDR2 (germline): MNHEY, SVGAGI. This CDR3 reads CASSRDTSSTDTQYF. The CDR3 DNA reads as TGTGCCAGCAGTAGGGACACCTCTAGCACAGATACGCAGTATTTT.

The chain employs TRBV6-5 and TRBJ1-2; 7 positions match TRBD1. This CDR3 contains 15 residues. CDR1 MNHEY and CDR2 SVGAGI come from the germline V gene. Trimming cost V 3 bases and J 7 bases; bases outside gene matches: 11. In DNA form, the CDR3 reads TGTGCCAGCAGTTATCGGGACAGCTCGTCCAGTGGCTACACCTTC. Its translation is CASSYRDSSSSGYTF.

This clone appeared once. In DNA, the CDR3 is TGTGCCAGCAGCCCCCCTAACACTGAAGCTTTCTTT. This gives the protein CASSPPNTEAFF. The V and J genes are TRBV7-9 and TRBJ1-1, with D unclear. This CDR3 spans 12 amino acids. CDR1 is SEHNR and CDR2 is FQNEAQ in the germline V gene (reference sequence). V dropped 5 bases and J dropped 2 bases, with 6 bases sitting between them. Variable domain in full (rest from reference TRBV7-9 and TRBJ1-1): DTGVSQNPRHKITKRGQNVTFRCDPISEHNRLYWYRQTLGQGPEFLTYFQNEAQLEKSRLLSDRFSAERPKGSFSTLEIQRTEQGDSAMYLCASSPPNTEAFFGQGTRLTVV.

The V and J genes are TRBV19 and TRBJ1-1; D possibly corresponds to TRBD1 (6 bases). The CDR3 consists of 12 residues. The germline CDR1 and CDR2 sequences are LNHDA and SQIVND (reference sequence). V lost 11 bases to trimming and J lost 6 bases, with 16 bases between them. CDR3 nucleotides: TGTGCCGTTGCCGGCGGGGGCGCTGAAGCTTTCTTT. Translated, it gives CAVAGGGAEAFF.

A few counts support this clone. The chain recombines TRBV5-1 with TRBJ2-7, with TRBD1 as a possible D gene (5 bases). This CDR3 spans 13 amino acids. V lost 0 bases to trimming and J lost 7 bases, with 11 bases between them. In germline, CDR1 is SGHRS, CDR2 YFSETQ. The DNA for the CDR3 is TGCGCCAGCAGCTTGGTCCAGGGATGGGAGCAGTACTTC. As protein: CASSLVQGWEQYF. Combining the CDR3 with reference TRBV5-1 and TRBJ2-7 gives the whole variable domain KAGVTQTPRYLIKTRGQQVTLSCSPISGHRSVSWYQQTPGQGLQFLFEYFSETQRNKGNFPGRFSGRQFSNSRSEMNVSTLELGDSALYLCASSLVQGWEQYFGPGTRLTVT.

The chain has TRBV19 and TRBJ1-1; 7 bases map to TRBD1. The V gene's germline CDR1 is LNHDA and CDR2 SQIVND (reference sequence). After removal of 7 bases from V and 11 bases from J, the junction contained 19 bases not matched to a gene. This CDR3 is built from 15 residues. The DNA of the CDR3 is TGTGCCAGTACCACGGGGACAGTTTCCACCTCTGGGGCTTTCTTT. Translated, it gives CASTTGTVSTSGAFF.

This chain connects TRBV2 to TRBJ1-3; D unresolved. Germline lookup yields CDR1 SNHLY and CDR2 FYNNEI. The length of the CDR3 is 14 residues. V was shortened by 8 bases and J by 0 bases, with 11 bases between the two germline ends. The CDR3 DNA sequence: TGTGCCAGCGGTTTAGTCCTCTCTGGAAACACCATATATTTT. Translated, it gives CASGLVLSGNTIYF.

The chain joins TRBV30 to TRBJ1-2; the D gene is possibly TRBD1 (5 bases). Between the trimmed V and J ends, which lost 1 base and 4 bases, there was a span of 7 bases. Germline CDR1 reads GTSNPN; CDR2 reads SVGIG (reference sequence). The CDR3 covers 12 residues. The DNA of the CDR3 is TGTGCCTGGAGTGGACAGAGCTATGGCTACACCTTC. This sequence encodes CAWSGQSYGYTF.

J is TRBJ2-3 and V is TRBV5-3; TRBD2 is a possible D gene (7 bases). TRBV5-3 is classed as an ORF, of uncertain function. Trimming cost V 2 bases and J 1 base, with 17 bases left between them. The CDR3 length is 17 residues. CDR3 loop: CARSFGIPRGRTDTQYF. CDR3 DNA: TGTGCCAGAAGCTTCGGGATTCCGCGGGGGCGCACAGATACGCAGTATTTT.

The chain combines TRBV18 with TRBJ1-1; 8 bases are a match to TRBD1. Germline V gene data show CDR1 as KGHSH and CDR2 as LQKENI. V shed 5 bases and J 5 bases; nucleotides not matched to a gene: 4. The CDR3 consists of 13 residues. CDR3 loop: CASSRTGLTEAFF. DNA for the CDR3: TGTGCCAGCTCAAGGACAGGGTTGACTGAAGCTTTCTTT.

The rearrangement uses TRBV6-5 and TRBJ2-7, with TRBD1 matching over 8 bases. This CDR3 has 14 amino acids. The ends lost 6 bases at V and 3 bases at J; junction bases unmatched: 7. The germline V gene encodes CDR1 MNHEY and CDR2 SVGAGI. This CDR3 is CASSQGATFYEQYF. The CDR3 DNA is TGTGCCAGCAGCCAGGGGGCGACTTTCTACGAGCAGTACTTC.